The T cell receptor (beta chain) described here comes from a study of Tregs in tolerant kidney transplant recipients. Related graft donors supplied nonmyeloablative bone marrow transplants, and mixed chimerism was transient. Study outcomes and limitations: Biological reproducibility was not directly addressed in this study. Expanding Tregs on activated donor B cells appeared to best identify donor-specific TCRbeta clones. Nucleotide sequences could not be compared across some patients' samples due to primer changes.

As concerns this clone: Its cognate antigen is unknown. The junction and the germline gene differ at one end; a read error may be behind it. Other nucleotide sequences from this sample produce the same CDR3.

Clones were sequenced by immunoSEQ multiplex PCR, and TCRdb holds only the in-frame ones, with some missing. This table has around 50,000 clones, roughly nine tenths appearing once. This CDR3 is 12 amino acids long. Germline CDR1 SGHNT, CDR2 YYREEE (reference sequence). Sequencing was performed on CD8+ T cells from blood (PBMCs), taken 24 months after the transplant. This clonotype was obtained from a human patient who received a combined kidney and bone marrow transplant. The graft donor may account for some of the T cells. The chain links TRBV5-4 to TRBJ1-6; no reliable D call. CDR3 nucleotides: TGTGCCAGCAGCTTTTACTATTCCCCCCTCCACTTT. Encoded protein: CASSFYYSPLHF.